Described below is a single T cell receptor beta chain sequence and its context. These data come from a study of blood T cell repertoires in COVID-19. Study context: Sources were T cells, B-cell-depleted T cells, or PBMCs; the material itself was cDNA or gDNA.

The CDR3 is 15 amino acids. Germline V lookup: CDR1 SQVTM, CDR2 ANQGSEA. Trimming pared 0 bases from V and 0 bases from J, leaving 12 bases between. Clones were read by immunoSEQ multiplex PCR, and TCRdb kept only the in-frame ones, dropping some. The data contain under 300,000 clones, 88% of them singletons. The chain links TRBV29-1 to TRBJ2-7; a possible D gene is TRBD1 (5 bases). This TCR was sampled from a woman between 45 and 60 years old who had recovered from COVID-19. The specimen sequenced was PBMCs or T cells enriched from blood (not recorded which). The CDR3 DNA is TGCAGCGTTGAAGAGTATGCGACAGACTCCTACGAGCAGTACTTC. Protein sequence: CSVEEYATDSYEQYF.